This TCR beta chain is drawn from a study of human T cells and chemical hapten exposure. Study as a whole: A mostly female patient group had alopecia areata, totalis or universalis. From small differences in pooled library volume came most of the variation in per-sample TCR yields. Notes on the study in general: Alopecia affected the donors, so their immune response may differ from healthy people's.

TCRdb reprocessed the RACE reads via MiXCR and lists one record per CDR3 protein. The sample carries 55,000 to 75,000 distinct CDR3 sequences, about an eighth recorded once. The V gene end was trimmed by 2 bases and the J gene end by 5 bases; junction bases not matched to a gene: 13. Germline loops: CDR1 ENHRY, CDR2 SYGVKD. The CDR3 totals 17 residues. Remarks on this clonotype: As yet, its antigen is unknown.

Stated time point: patch test 3, about 24 weeks after DPC sensitization. Treatment indicated: therapeutic diphenylcyclopropenone sensitization with weekly scalp DPC. The sample here was whole blood, taken in connection with sensitization to the hapten diphenylcyclopropenone (DPC). This TCR was sampled from a man between 25 and 39 years old with alopecia areata. Some clones in this sample may be carry-over from other donors' samples. The chain has TRBV10-3 and TRBJ2-7, with 9 bases fitting TRBD1. The CDR3 DNA is TGTGCCATCAGTGAGGCCCGAGGGACAGGGCCCGGGCACGAGCAGTACTTC. Its translation is CAISEARGTGPGHEQYF.